One sample yielded the 32 T cell receptor beta chains listed below, sequenced in a study of blood T cells in healthy people across ages. Through a sample-barcoded 5' primer and a J-beta primer mix, a second PCR was run for about 6 to 11 cycles. TCRdb analysed the 5' RACE reads with MiXCR anew, one entry per CDR3 protein. The sample shows about 670,000 distinct CDR3 sequences, over 40% of them seen only once. Material: blood. The receptors stem from an elderly man in good health.

The rearrangement joins TRBV5-1 to TRBJ2-3, with 10 bases matching TRBD2. Germline CDR1 and CDR2: SGHRS and YFSETQ. CDR3 length: 17 residues. Trimming cost V 5 bases and J 1 base; bases outside gene matches: 10. In nucleotides, the CDR3 is TGCGCCAGCAGGTCGAACTTAGCGGGGGGTCGCACAGATACGCAGTATTTT. Translating gives CASRSNLAGGRTDTQYF.

In DNA form, the CDR3 reads TGTGCCAGCGTCCGGGCCGCACTCAGCGATGAGCAGTTCTTC. It translates to CASVRAALSDEQFF. This chain joins TRBV7-2 and TRBJ2-1, with D unresolved. In germline, CDR1 is SGHTA, CDR2 FQGNSA. Between the trimmed V and J ends, which lost 8 bases and 8 bases, there was a span of 19 bases. The CDR3 extends over 14 amino acids.

The chain couples TRBV7-6 to TRBJ2-2; maybe TRBD2 (6 bases). Germline V lookup: CDR1 SGHVS, CDR2 FNYEAQ. The CDR3 contains 16 residues. V lost 3 bases and J lost 4, with 15 bases in between. The CDR3 sequence: CASSFPGVRGTGELFF. CDR3 nucleotides: TGTGCCAGCAGCTTTCCGGGAGTTCGGGGCACCGGGGAGCTGTTTTTT.

The sample holds a few counts of this clonotype. The CDR3 here is CASSNNRGPGELFF. Here the CDR3 DNA reads TGTGCCAGCAGTAATAACAGGGGTCCCGGGGAGCTGTTTTTT. The chain joins TRBV6-2 or TRBV6-3 to TRBJ2-2; 7 bases map to TRBD1. The J segment lost 6 bases and the V segment lost 5 bases, leaving 6 bases of the junction unmatched. The CDR3 is made up of 14 amino acids. CDR1 and CDR2 from the germline V gene are MNHEY and SVGEGT.

This rearrangement joins TRBV20-1 to TRBJ2-5, with a weak D call TRBD1 (7 bases). The assigned J gene may be wrong: the sequence end matches TRBJ2-7 better. The V gene's germline CDR1 is DFQATT and CDR2 SNEGSKA (reference sequence). This CDR3 contains 13 residues. The CDR3 region is CGLPDRFTYEQYF. The DNA of the CDR3 is TGCGGACTACCGGACAGGTTCACCTACGAGCAGTACTTC.

The V call is TRBV6-1, the J call TRBJ2-1, with D tentatively TRBD1 (5 bases). Gene TRBJ2-7 matches the end of the DNA better, so the J call may be wrong. The length of the CDR3 is 15 residues. CDR1 is MNHNS, CDR2 SASEGT, per germline. CDR3: CASGLQESSYNEQYF. The CDR3 DNA follows: TGTGCCAGCGGCCTACAGGAGAGCTCCTACAATGAGCAGTACTTC.

The chain is built from TRBV12-3 or TRBV12-4 and TRBJ1-1; D not resolved. Trimming left V 6 bases short and J 2 bases short, with 13 bases between. The CDR3 runs 14 residues. The CDR3 protein is CASSISGENTEAFF. In DNA form, the CDR3 reads TGTGCCAGCAGCATATCAGGAGAAAACACTGAAGCTTTCTTT.

As concerns this clonotype: One junction end does not reproduce the germline sequence, and a read error may be involved. The CDR3: CASREGQALYGYTF. The DNA of the CDR3 is TGTGCCAGCAGGGAAGGACAGGCCCTCTATGGCTACACCTTC. The gene calls are TRBV2 and TRBJ1-2, with 7 bases that match TRBD1. The CDR3 contains 14 residues. Germline V CDR1 and CDR2: SNHLY, FYNNEI. Together with reference TRBV2 and TRBJ1-2, the CDR3 gives the full variable domain: EPEVTQTPSHQVTQMGQEVILRCVPISNHLYFYWYRQILGQKVEFLVSFYNNEISEKSEIFDDQFSVERPDGSNFTLKIRSTKLEDSAMYFCASREGQALYGYTFGSGTRLTVV.

This chain connects TRBV20-1 to TRBJ2-1, with 8 nucleotides matching TRBD2. Trimming at V came to 2 bases and at J to 7 bases, leaving 16 bases not matched to a gene. The CDR3 extends over 17 amino acids. Germline CDR1 reads DFQATT; CDR2 reads SNEGSKA (reference sequence). The CDR3 region has the DNA TGCAGTGCTAGAACGGACGAGGAGCGGGGGAATCGGAATGAGCAGTTCTTC. This translates into CSARTDEERGNRNEQFF.

This clonotype is classed as medium-sized. This rearrangement joins TRBV4-1 to TRBJ2-3; D not resolved. The V gene lost 0 bases and the J gene lost 2 bases, with 9 bases spanning the gap. The CDR3 is made up of 15 amino acids. The germline V gene has CDR1 MGHRA and CDR2 YSYEKL. CDR3 nucleotides: TGCGCCAGCAGCCAAGAACAGAGCTACACAGATACGCAGTATTTT. Translated: CASSQEQSYTDTQYF.

Concerning this clonotype: A much larger clonotype is one base distant, so this may be a read error. The chain has TRBV4-2 and TRBJ2-5; 10 bases are a match to TRBD2. The CDR3 length is 18 residues. Germline V CDR1 and CDR2: LGHNA, YNFKEQ. CDR3 loop: CASNQEGTGAGGQETQYF. The CDR3 bases are TGTGCCAGCAACCAAGAGGGGACGGGAGCGGGAGGGCAAGAGACCCAGTACTTC.

On this clonotype: This may arise from a read error, as a much more abundant clone is one base away. The rearrangement links TRBV12-3 or TRBV12-4 to TRBJ2-7; no clear D gene. V dropped 7 bases and J dropped 7 bases, with 20 bases sitting between them. The CDR3 has 14 residues. The CDR3 region has the DNA TGTGCCAGCACTGGTGGGCGGACGAACACTGAGCAGTACTTC. This encodes CASTGGRTNTEQYF.

On this clonotype: This may stem from a read error, because a much larger clone lies one nucleotide away. The V and J genes are TRBV6-6 and TRBJ2-7, with a weak D call TRBD1 (6 bases). The DNA end favors TRBJ2-5, so the J call may be wrong. Per the germline V gene, CDR1 is MNHNY and CDR2 is SVGAGI (reference sequence). The CDR3 contains 12 residues. The DNA for the CDR3 is TGTGCCACCACCCAGGGGTCCGAGACCCAGTACTTC. Protein product: CATTQGSETQYF.

This chain uses TRBV11-2 with TRBJ2-3; 10 bases are shared with TRBD2. The ends lost 5 bases at V and 0 bases at J; junction bases unmatched: 14. The CDR3 spans 19 residues. From germline, CDR1 is SGHAT and CDR2 FQNNGV. In nucleotides, the CDR3 is TGTGCCAGCAGCCCCGGACTAGCGGACAGAGGTACTAGCACAGATACGCAGTATTTT. Its protein product is CASSPGLADRGTSTDTQYF.

The chain carries TRBV27 and TRBJ2-5; 9 bases fit TRBD1. V trimming: 5 bases; J trimming: 4 bases; junction bases outside the gene matches: 14. The CDR3 has 17 amino acids. Per the germline V gene, CDR1 is MNHEY and CDR2 is SMNVEV (reference sequence). CDR3: CASSPLTGTGFGETQYF. In DNA, the CDR3 is TGTGCCAGCAGTCCCTTAACCGGGACAGGGTTTGGAGAGACCCAGTACTTC.

In its sample, this clonotype was seen many times. The V gene is TRBV3-1, the J gene TRBJ2-1; 9 nucleotides agree with TRBD1. This CDR3 is built from 15 residues. V shed 3 bases, J shed 6 bases, and the junction held 6 bases outside the gene matches. Looked up from germline, CDR1 is LGHDT and CDR2 is YNNKEL (reference sequence). CDR3 DNA: TGTGCCAGCAGCCACTCCGGGACAGGGTCCAATGAGCAGTTCTTC. The encoded protein is CASSHSGTGSNEQFF.

This clonotype was counted a few times. The chain uses TRBV5-1 and TRBJ2-7; 7 nucleotides match TRBD1. CDR1 is SGHRS, CDR2 YFSETQ, per germline. The CDR3 has 14 residues. Trimming took 5 bases from V and 2 from J; bases not matched to a gene: 7. CDR3 nucleotide sequence: TGCGCCAGCAGAGTCCCGGGACAGACCTACGAGCAGTACTTC. Protein: CASRVPGQTYEQYF.

At least ten counts were recorded for this clonotype. The chain is built from TRBV29-1 and TRBJ2-3; 7 bases are a match to TRBD1. This CDR3 has 14 residues. The V and J ends lost 2 bases and 2 bases, in that order; junction bases with no gene match: 4. Germline CDR1 SQVTM, CDR2 ANQGSEA. CDR3 nucleotides: TGCAGCGTTGAAATGGGACAGAACACAGATACGCAGTATTTT. This gives the protein CSVEMGQNTDTQYF.

Note on this clonotype: One end of the junction varies from germline; a read error may be responsible. The rearrangement joins TRBV7-2 to TRBJ2-5; TRBD1 or TRBD2 may be the D gene (5 bases each). CDR3 length: 15 amino acids. Germline CDR1 SGHTA, CDR2 FQGNSA. The CDR3 DNA reads as TGTGCCTGCAGCTTAGCAGGGAGTCGCCAAGAGACCCAGTACTTC. Amino acid sequence: CACSLAGSRQETQYF.

This clonotype was seen more than once but under ten times. The V gene is TRBV25-1, the J gene TRBJ2-6; no firm D call. The CDR3 contains 15 residues. Germline V gene sequence: CDR1 MGHDK, CDR2 SYGVNS. Trimming took 1 base from V and 3 from J, leaving 7 bases between them. The CDR3 region has the DNA TGTGCCAGCAGTGAATCAGTGAGTGGGGCCAACGTCCTGACTTTC. Residues: CASSESVSGANVLTF.

This clonotype was recorded at least ten times. The J gene is TRBJ1-2, the V gene TRBV29-1; D is uncertain. The CDR3 loop spans 12 amino acids. Germline V gives CDR1 SQVTM, CDR2 ANQGSEA. Between the trimmed V and J ends, which lost 2 bases and 7 bases, there was a span of 11 bases. In nucleotides, the CDR3 is TGCAGCGTTGAATCAGGAGGTCTTGGCTACACCTTC. This sequence encodes CSVESGGLGYTF.

This clonotype has just a few counts. The V gene is TRBV5-1, the J gene TRBJ2-3, with D possibly called TRBD1 or TRBD2 (6 bases each). Germline values: CDR1 SGHRS, CDR2 YFSETQ. This CDR3 is built from 15 residues. Trimming removed 7 bases at V and 4 bases at J, with 19 bases between. The DNA for the CDR3 is TGCGCCAGCGGCGAGGGGGGACCGCGGTCAGATACGCAGTATTTT. This sequence encodes CASGEGGPRSDTQYF.

The table lists this clonotype with a few counts. The CDR3 spells CASSSFRVASYEQYF. The CDR3 coding sequence is TGTGCCAGCAGCAGCTTCCGGGTCGCATCCTACGAGCAGTACTTC. The V gene is TRBV7-2, the J gene TRBJ2-7, with no clear D. Germline CDR1 and CDR2: SGHTA and FQGNSA. The CDR3 has 15 residues. Trimming cost V 5 bases and J 1 base, with 15 bases left between them. The complete variable domain, with remaining parts taken from reference TRBV7-2 and TRBJ2-7, reads GAGVSQSPSNKVTEKGKDVELRCDPISGHTALYWYRQSLGQGLEFLIYFQGNSAPDKSGLPSDRFSAERTGGSVSTLTIQRTQQEDSAVYLCASSSFRVASYEQYFGPGTRLTVT.

V is TRBV28 and J is TRBJ1-2; 7 nucleotides align to TRBD1. The CDR3 has 13 residues. Looked up from germline, CDR1 is MDHEN and CDR2 is SYDVKM. The ends lost 5 bases at V and 8 bases at J; junction bases unmatched: 8. This CDR3 is CASSGRQGTGYTF. In DNA form, the CDR3 reads TGTGCCAGCAGTGGTAGACAGGGAACAGGCTACACCTTC.

This chain links TRBV7-2 with TRBJ2-1; D tentatively fits TRBD1 or TRBD2 (6 bases each). From germline, CDR1 is SGHTA and CDR2 FQGNSA. V was cut by 2 bases and J by 4 bases, with 15 bases left in between. CDR3 size: 16 residues. DNA for the CDR3: TGTGCCAGCAGCTTAATAGGTCGGGGGCCGTACAATGAGCAGTTCTTC. Its protein is CASSLIGRGPYNEQFF. The whole variable domain, filled in from reference TRBV7-2 and TRBJ2-1, reads GAGVSQSPSNKVTEKGKDVELRCDPISGHTALYWYRQSLGQGLEFLIYFQGNSAPDKSGLPSDRFSAERTGGSVSTLTIQRTQQEDSAVYLCASSLIGRGPYNEQFFGPGTRLTVL.

The chain employs TRBV10-3 and TRBJ2-1, with TRBD2 matching over 12 bases. The CDR3 covers 13 residues. V shed 6 bases and J 9 bases; nucleotides not matched to a gene: 3. The germline gives CDR1 ENHRY, CDR2 SYGVKD. The CDR3 DNA reads as TGTGCCATCAGGACTAGCGGGAGAGGTGAGCAGTTCTTC. The encoded protein is CAIRTSGRGEQFF.

This clonotype has only a few counts. The CDR3 DNA is TGTGCCAGCAGCCATAGACAGGGAGGCGAGCAGTTCTTC. Protein product: CASSHRQGGEQFF. This chain uses TRBV6-2 or TRBV6-3 with TRBJ2-1; possibly TRBD1 for D (7 bases). Per germline, CDR1 MNHEY and CDR2 SVGEGT. The V end lost 6 bases, the J end lost 10 bases, and 16 bases lay between the germline ends. The CDR3 extends over 13 amino acids.

In the case of this clonotype: A read error may be the cause here, since a much bigger clone is one base away. The rearrangement uses TRBV6-6 and TRBJ2-5; D not resolved. This CDR3 is 13 amino acids long. CDR1 and CDR2 from the germline V gene are MNHNY and SVGAGI (reference sequence). CDR3 protein: CATSYLDGETQYF. Here the CDR3 DNA reads TGTGCCACCAGTTACCTCGACGGAGAGACCCAGTACTTC.

The chain links TRBV2 to TRBJ2-5; D is ambiguous. CDR1 and CDR2 from the germline V gene are SNHLY and FYNNEI. The V and J ends lost 4 bases and 5 bases respectively, with 8 bases between them. The CDR3 is 12 residues long. As DNA, the CDR3 is TGTGCCAGCAGTGCCCACCTGGAGACCCAGTACTTC. Encoded protein: CASSAHLETQYF.

This clonotype was counted many times. The J gene is TRBJ2-5, the V gene TRBV14; D not certain. Trimming took off 1 base at V and 1 base at J, with 7 bases between the two ends. CDR1 and CDR2 (germline): SGHDN, FVKESK. The CDR3 loop spans 14 amino acids. The CDR3 sequence: CASSQVGFQETQYF. DNA of the CDR3: TGTGCCAGCAGCCAAGTAGGGTTCCAAGAGACCCAGTACTTC.

As to this clonotype: This clone may be a read error of a much larger clone one base away. J is TRBJ2-5 and V is TRBV13, with 7 bases identical to TRBD1. Germline CDR1 is PRHDT and CDR2 is FYEKMQ (reference sequence). This CDR3 comprises 14 residues. J was trimmed by 4 bases and V by 5 bases; bases with no gene match: 7. The CDR3 coding sequence is TGTGCCAGCAGCCCCACCCGACAGGGAGAGACCCAGTACTTC. This codes for CASSPTRQGETQYF.

This clonotype turned up a few times. The chain carries TRBV20-1 and TRBJ2-5, with 12 bases that match TRBD2. The germline V gene encodes CDR1 DFQATT and CDR2 SNEGSKA (reference sequence). This CDR3 spans 14 amino acids. The junction had 4 bases not matched to a gene; V was cut back by 4 bases and J by 4 bases. CDR3: CSATSGGGRETQYF. The CDR3 DNA follows: TGCAGTGCTACTAGCGGGGGGGGGAGAGAGACCCAGTACTTC.